This T cell receptor (beta chain) emerged from a study of cytomegalovirus exposure and HLA in healthy donors. Produced via immunoSEQ multiplex PCR; TCRdb's table is partial and in-frame only. The sample lists under 300,000 clones, about 86% occurring once. Trimming took off 2 bases at V and 6 bases at J, with 10 bases between the two ends. The germline V gene encodes CDR1 GTSNPN and CDR2 SVGIG (reference sequence). The CDR3 extends over 12 amino acids. Material for sequencing was PBMCs. This clonotype was obtained from a woman between 18 and 29 years old in good health and CMV-seronegative. The rearrangement uses TRBV30 and TRBJ1-1; a weak D match, TRBD1 (6 bases). The CDR3 DNA reads as TGTGCCTGGAGTCCACAGGGACCTGAAGCTTTCTTT. This sequence encodes CAWSPQGPEAFF.